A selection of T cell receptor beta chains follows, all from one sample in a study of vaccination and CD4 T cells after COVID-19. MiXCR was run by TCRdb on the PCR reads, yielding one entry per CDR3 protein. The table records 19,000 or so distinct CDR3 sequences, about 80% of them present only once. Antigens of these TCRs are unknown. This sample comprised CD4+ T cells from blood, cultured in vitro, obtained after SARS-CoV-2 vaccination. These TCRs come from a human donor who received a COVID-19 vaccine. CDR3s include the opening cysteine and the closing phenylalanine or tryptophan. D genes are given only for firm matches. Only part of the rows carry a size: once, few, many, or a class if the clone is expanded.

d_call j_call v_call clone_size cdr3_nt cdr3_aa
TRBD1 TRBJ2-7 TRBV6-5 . TGTGCCAGCAGTTACAGTAGGGGGCCCTCCTACGAGCAGTACTTC CASSYSRGPSYEQYF
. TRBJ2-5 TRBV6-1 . TGTGCCAGCAGTGTGGGAGAGACCCAGTACTTC CASSVGETQYF
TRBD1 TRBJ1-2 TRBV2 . TGTGCCAGCAGTGAGAACAGGGGGTACTATGGCTACACCTTC CASSENRGYYGYTF
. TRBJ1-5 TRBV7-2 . TGTGCCAGCAGCCTCACAGGGAGCAATCAGCCCCAGCATTTT CASSLTGSNQPQHF
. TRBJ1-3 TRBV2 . TGTGCCAGCAGTGAATCCCGCTCTGGAAACACCATATATTTT CASSESRSGNTIYF
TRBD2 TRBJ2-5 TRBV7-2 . TGTGCCAGCAGCTACGGGGGGGAGACCCAGTACTTC CASSYGGETQYF
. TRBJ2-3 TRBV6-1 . TGTGCCAGCAGTATTAATCCCGACGGAACAGATACGCAGTATTTT CASSINPDGTDTQYF
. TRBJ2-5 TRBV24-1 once TGTGCCACCAGTGATTTAGGACCAGAGGGGGGAGAGACCCAGTACTTC CATSDLGPEGGETQYF
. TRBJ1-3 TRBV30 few TGTGCCTGGAGCCCCGGCAGCCTCTCTGGAAACACCATATATTTT CAWSPGSLSGNTIYF
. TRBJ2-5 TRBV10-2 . TGCGCCAGCAGACGGGACTTGGAAGAGACCCAGTACTTC CASRRDLEETQYF
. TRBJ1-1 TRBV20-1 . TGCAGTGCTTCGCCGTGGACGGGTACTGAAGCTTTCTTT CSASPWTGTEAFF
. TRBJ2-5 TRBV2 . TGTGCCAGCAGCTCTGGACACCGGACCCCAGAGACCCAGTACTTC CASSSGHRTPETQYF
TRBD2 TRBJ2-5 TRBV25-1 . TGTGCCAGCAGGAAGGATAGCGGGGGGGCGCCCCAGTACTTC CASRKDSGGAPQYF
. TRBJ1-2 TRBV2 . TGTGCCAGCACCGTCATTCAGGGATCCAACTATGGCTACACCTTC CASTVIQGSNYGYTF
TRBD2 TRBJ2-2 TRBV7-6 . TGTGCCAGCAGCTGGACTAGCGATCCGAACACTGGGGAGCTGTTTTTT CASSWTSDPNTGELFF
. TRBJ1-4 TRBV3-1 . TGTGCCAGCAGCCAAGTTCTTTTTGGTGAAAAACTGTTTTTT CASSQVLFGEKLFF
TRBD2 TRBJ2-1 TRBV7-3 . TGTGCCAGCAGCTCCGGACTAGCGGGGGGTAAGCAGTTCTTC CASSSGLAGGKQFF
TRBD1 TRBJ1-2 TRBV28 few TGTGCCAGTAGCCTTTGGACAGGGAACGATGGCTACACCTTC CASSLWTGNDGYTF
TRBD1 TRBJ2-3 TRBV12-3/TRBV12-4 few TGTGCCAGCAGCCGGACAGGTAGCACAGATACGCAGTATTTT CASSRTGSTDTQYF
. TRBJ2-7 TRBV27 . TGTGCCAGCAGTTTATCGGACAGTCCCTACGAGCAGTACTTC CASSLSDSPYEQYF
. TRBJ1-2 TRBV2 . TGTGCCAGCAGTGAACAGAACTATGGCTACACCTTC CASSEQNYGYTF
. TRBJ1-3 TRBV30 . TGTGCCTGGAGTGGGCCTTCGGGAAACACCATATATTTT CAWSGPSGNTIYF
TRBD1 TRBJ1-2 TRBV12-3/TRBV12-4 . TGTGCCAGCAGTCGAGAGACAGGGGGCTATGGCTACACCTTC CASSRETGGYGYTF
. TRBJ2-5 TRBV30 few TGTGCCTGGGAATTAGGGCAAGAGACCCAGTACTTC CAWELGQETQYF
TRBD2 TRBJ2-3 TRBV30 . TGTGCCTGGAGTGTGGCGGGGCTAGCGGGGGATACGCAGTATTTT CAWSVAGLAGDTQYF
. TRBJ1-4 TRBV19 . TGTGCCAGTAGTATAGGTATTCAGGAGGGCCGGCGAGTAGAAAAACTGTTTTTT CASSIGIQEGRRVEKLFF
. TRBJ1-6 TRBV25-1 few TGTGCCAGCAGTGCCGGGGAAAATTCACCCCTCCACTTT CASSAGENSPLHF
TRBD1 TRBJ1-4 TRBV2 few TGTGCCAGCAGTGTGACAGGGGCCGGGGAAAAACTGTTTTTT CASSVTGAGEKLFF
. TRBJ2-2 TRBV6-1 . TGTGCCAGCAGTGAAGCAGACAGCAACACCGGGGAGCTGTTTTTT CASSEADSNTGELFF
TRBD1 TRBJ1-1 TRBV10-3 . TGTGCCATCAGACCAAACTCGGGACAGGGTGGGAACACTGAAGCTTTCTTT CAIRPNSGQGGNTEAFF
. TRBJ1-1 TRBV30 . TGTGCCTGGAGGGAGGGCGGGAACACTGAAGCTTTCTTT CAWREGGNTEAFF
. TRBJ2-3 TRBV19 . TGTGCCAGTAGTTCCCCCGGCACAGATACGCAGTATTTT CASSSPGTDTQYF
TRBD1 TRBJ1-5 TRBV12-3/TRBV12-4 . TGTGCCAGCAGTTTATCTCAGGGGGCGCTCAATCAGCCCCAGCATTTT CASSLSQGALNQPQHF
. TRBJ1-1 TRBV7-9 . TGTGCCAGCAGCTCCTCGAAGGGTCTATCGTACACTGAAGCTTTCTTT CASSSSKGLSYTEAFF
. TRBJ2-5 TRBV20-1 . TGCAGTGCTAGGGCAAGGGGAGGAGAGACCCAGTACTTC CSARARGGETQYF